This T cell receptor (beta chain) was profiled in a study of shared clonotypes between healthy human individuals. General study points: Large sequencing depth failed to make sorted-subset sequencing complete, rarefaction showed.

Notes on this clone: Its antigen is unidentified.

The table came from immunoSEQ multiplex PCR; TCRdb's copy has only in-frame clones and leaves some out. The sample has about 680,000 clones; about three quarters are singletons. The donors were adults (healthy and HIV-negative) with no recent acute infections or vaccinations. Subsets obtained from CD4+ cells comprised CD45RA+ naive and CD45RA-negative memory cells. This CDR3 spans 14 amino acids. Sequencing was carried out using memory CD4+ T cells sorted from blood. Subset indicated: CD45RA-negative fraction. This sequence joins TRBV21-1 and TRBJ2-7; the table gives TRBD2 as D, unverified against the DNA. TRBV21-1 is an annotated pseudogene. The source is a woman younger than 45 in good health. The CDR3 DNA is TGTGCCAGCAGCAAAGGCGGGCCACCCTACGAGCAGTACTTC. This gives the protein CASSKGGPPYEQYF.